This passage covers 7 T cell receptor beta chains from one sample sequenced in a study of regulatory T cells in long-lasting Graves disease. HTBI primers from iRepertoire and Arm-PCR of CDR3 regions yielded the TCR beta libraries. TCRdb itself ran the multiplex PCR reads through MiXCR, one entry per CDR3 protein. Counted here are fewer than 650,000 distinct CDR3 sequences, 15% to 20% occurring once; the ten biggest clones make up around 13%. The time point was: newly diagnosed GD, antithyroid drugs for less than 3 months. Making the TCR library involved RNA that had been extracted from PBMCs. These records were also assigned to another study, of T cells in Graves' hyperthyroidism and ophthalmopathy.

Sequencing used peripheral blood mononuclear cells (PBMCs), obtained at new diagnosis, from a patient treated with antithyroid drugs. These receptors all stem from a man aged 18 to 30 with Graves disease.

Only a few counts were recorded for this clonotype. The CDR3 region is CASSVGGQANEQYF. The DNA for the CDR3 is TGTGCCAGCAGCGTAGGAGGGCAAGCCAACGAGCAGTACTTC. The V call is TRBV9, the J call TRBJ2-7, with TRBD2 as a possible D gene (5 bases). V lost 0 bases and J lost 5, with 12 bases in between. The CDR3 has 14 residues. The germline gives CDR1 SGDLS, CDR2 YYNGEE. The complete variable domain, with remaining parts taken from reference TRBV9 and TRBJ2-7, reads DSGVTQTPKHLITATGQRVTLRCSPRSGDLSVYWYQQSLDQGLQFLIQYYNGEERAKGNILERFSAQQFPDLHSELNLSSLELGDSALYFCASSVGGQANEQYFGPGTRLTVT.

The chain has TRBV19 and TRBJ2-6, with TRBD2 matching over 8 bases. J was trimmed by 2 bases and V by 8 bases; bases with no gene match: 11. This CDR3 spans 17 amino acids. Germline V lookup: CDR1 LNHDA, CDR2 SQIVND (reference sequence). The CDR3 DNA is TGTGCCAGTCGCCGGGTAGCGGGGACTGCTGGGGCCAACGTCCTGACTTTC. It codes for CASRRVAGTAGANVLTF.

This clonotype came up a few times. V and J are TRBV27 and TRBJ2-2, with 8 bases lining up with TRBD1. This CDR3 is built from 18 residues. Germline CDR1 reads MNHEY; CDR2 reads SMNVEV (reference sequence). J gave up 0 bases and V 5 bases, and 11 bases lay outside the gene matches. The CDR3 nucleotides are TGTGCCAGCAGTCCCCCGGACAGGGTGCAAACGAACACCGGGGAGCTGTTTTTT. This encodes CASSPPDRVQTNTGELFF.

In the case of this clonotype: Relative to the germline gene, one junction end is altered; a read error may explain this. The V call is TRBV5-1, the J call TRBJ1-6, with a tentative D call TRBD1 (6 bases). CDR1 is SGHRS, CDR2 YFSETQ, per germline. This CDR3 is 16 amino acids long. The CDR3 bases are TGCGCCGGCAGCGGTGCAGGGGCACTGGGCAATTCACCCCTCCACTTT. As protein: CAGSGAGALGNSPLHF. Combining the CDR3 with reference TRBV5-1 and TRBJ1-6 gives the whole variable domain KAGVTQTPRYLIKTRGQQVTLSCSPISGHRSVSWYQQTPGQGLQFLFEYFSETQRNKGNFPGRFSGRQFSNSRSEMNVSTLELGDSALYLCAGSGAGALGNSPLHFGNGTRLTVT.

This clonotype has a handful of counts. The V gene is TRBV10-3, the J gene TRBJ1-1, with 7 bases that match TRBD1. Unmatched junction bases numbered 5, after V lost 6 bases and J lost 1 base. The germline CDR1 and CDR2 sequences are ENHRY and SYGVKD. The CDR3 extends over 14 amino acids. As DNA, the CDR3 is TGTGCCATCAGCGCGGGACAGTCGAACACTGAAGCTTTCTTT. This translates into CAISAGQSNTEAFF.

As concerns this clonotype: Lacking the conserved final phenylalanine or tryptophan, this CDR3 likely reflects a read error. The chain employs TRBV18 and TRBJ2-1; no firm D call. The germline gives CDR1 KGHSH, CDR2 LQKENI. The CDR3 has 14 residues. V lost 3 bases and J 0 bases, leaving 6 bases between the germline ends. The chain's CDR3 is CASSPASSYNEQFL. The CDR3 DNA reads TGTGCCAGCTCACCGGCGAGCTCCTACAATGAGCAGTTCCTC.

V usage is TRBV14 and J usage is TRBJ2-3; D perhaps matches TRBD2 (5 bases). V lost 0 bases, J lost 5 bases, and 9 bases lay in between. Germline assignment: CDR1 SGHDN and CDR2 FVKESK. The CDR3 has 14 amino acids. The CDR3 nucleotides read TGTGCCAGCAGCCAAGATCCGGGGAGAGATACGCAGTATTTT. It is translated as CASSQDPGRDTQYF.